This paragraph reports one T cell receptor beta chain. An end of the junction does not agree with germline; a read error may underlie this. A modified ARM-PCR protocol with three rounds of nested PCR amplified TCRbeta. One entry per CDR3 protein, called by TCRdb with MiXCR from the multiplex PCR reads. The sample lists about 200,000 distinct CDR3 sequences, 60% to 85% seen once, with 20% to 25% in the top ten. This sample is drawn from a study of tumor and adjacent non-tumor tissue in lung cancer. On the study more broadly: Samples averaged roughly 4.2 million productive TCRbeta reads each.

The template was RNA from unsorted bulk tissue. The germline gives CDR1 SGHNT, CDR2 YYREEE (reference sequence). The CDR3 consists of 16 residues. The receptor was isolated from a man in his sixties with non-small cell lung cancer. The sample taken for sequencing was lung tumor tissue. The chain joins TRBV5-4 to TRBJ2-7; TRBD2 matches 11 bases. The CDR3 protein is CASSLFSGGGSYEHYF. In DNA form, the CDR3 reads TGTGCCAGCAGCTTGTTTAGCGGGGGGGGGTCCTACGAGCATTACTTC.